This is a list of T cell receptor beta chains from one sample in a study of blood T cell repertoires in COVID-19. Clones were read by immunoSEQ multiplex PCR, and TCRdb kept only the in-frame ones, dropping some. This table holds 9,500 to 15,000 clones, under 95% found once. What was sequenced was peripheral blood. The receptors stem from a man aged 70-80 years with active COVID-19. CDR3s include the opening cysteine and the closing phenylalanine or tryptophan. The size of a clone is reported for some rows only, either as once, few or many, or as a class for expanded clones.

size	V	CDR3
NA	TRBV5-1	CASSSLGGGTEAFF
NA	TRBV5-1	CASSLGQTNEQYF
NA	TRBV3-1/TRBV3-2	CASSQGEIAGADTQYF
NA	TRBV28	CASHTNPGIDTQYF
NA	TRBV27	CASSLGLTFKETQYF
NA	TRBV7-2	CASSSQTGLETQYF
NA	TRBV2	CASSPDSNYGYTF
NA	TRBV9	CASSVGLREWDTQYF
NA	TRBV11-2	CASSSSGTFPYNEQFF
NA	TRBV4-1	CASSQSQASSYEQYF
NA	TRBV6-5	CASSYSVNTEAFF
once	TRBV29-1	CSVEGTGGGYGYTF
few	TRBV18	CASSPDTGRGNQPQHF
NA	TRBV7-8	CASRRTSGEGDTQYF
NA	TRBV9	CASSPSGETQYF
NA	TRBV6-1	CASSGRNSGSGTGELFF
NA	TRBV3-1/TRBV3-2	CASSSPGGNSPLHF
NA	TRBV30	CAWSVSGWITEAFF
NA	TRBV6-4	CASSDSPSGGYTF
few	TRBV6-1	CASSERPQNSPLHF
NA	TRBV5-1	CASSWGTGMNTEAFF
NA	TRBV5-6	CASTALGGTPSGANVLTF
NA	TRBV19	CASSTRQGNTEAFF
NA	TRBV12-3/TRBV12-4	CASRSGSPYEQYF
NA	TRBV5-4	CASSLGGYNEQFF
NA	TRBV6-5	CASSRSGGFSYEQYF
NA	TRBV9	CASSVAQRQGDSPLHF
NA	TRBV5-1	CASSSTVAGLNNEQFF
NA	TRBV15	CATSRPHGGASYEQYF
NA	TRBV7-9	CASSLEGGSGGAFF
NA	TRBV30	CAWSPGTGDSPLHF
NA	TRBV6-6	CASSLQGGLGRPAKRYF
NA	TRBV6-5	CASRRDGQEPRAFF
NA	TRBV10-3	CAITGTGQGEQFF
NA	TRBV5-1	CASSLGGAKNIQYF
NA	TRBV27	CASSASGGIATQYF
NA	TRBV2	CASSGGLVAEQFF
NA	TRBV7-8	CASSLVAGVSYNEQFF
NA	TRBV5-1	CASSGIGSTDTQYF
NA	TRBV20-1	CSAFGGRAQYF
NA	TRBV10-3	CAIRTDNTDTQYF
NA	TRBV27	CASSLSGTSDEQFF
few	TRBV25-1	CASRTGYGEQYF
NA	TRBV7-2	CASSYRTGRTSGTEAFF
NA	TRBV6-5	CASSVRTGKEKLFF
NA	TRBV19	CASSTTGNSSPLHF
NA	TRBV7-8	CASSFVEAGGNTIYF
NA	TRBV29-1	CSVVGGTGELFF
NA	TRBV5-4	CASSASGGGADTQYF
NA	TRBV18	CASSIARGLRNEKLFF
NA	TRBV6-2/TRBV6-3	CASSYMETQYF
NA	TRBV7-2	CASSLAGSYGYTF
NA	TRBV7-9	CASSFPPGVWGNTIYF
NA	TRBV3-1/TRBV3-2	CASSQARPTSVSSYEQYF
once	TRBV3-1/TRBV3-2	CASSLPTGTTGELFF
NA	TRBV19	CASSPTGGELNTEAFF
NA	TRBV12-3/TRBV12-4	CASSRIQGRTQHF
NA	TRBV6-5	CASSSGLAGSTDTQYF